Included here is one T cell receptor beta chain sequence, with context. Antigen: not known. Axillary draining lymph nodes of breast cancer patients supplied the node samples. The data were taken from a study of breast tumors, draining lymph nodes, adjacent tissues. Findings of the study overall: Tumor repertoires ranked between lymph nodes and nontumor tissue in diversity, with V and J gene preferences. Luminal-like breast cancer showed significantly greater tumor-nontumor repertoire similarity than basal-like breast cancer did. That most tumor T cells come from lymph nodes remained unproven. The data were judged consistent with most tumor T cells coming from lymph node and expanding in tumor.

Germline CDR1 is ENHRY and CDR2 is SYGVKD. The CDR3 extends over 16 amino acids. The junction had 8 bases not matched to a gene; V was cut back by 2 bases and J by 7 bases. A single record per CDR3 protein comes from TCRdb applying MiXCR to the multiplex PCR reads. The sample records 170,000 or so distinct CDR3 sequences, 30% to 35% being singletons. Sequences were obtained from axillary lymph node tissue. This TCR came from a female donor with breast cancer. Some clones in this sample may be carry-over from other donors' samples. J is TRBJ1-6 and V is TRBV10-3, with 7 bases aligning to TRBD1. The CDR3 loop is CAISERLEGQNSPLHF. As DNA, the CDR3 is TGTGCCATCAGTGAGAGGTTAGAGGGACAGAATTCACCCCTCCACTTT.